This record looks at one TCR beta chain sequence and its context. The data derive from a study of blood T cell repertoires in COVID-19. Study-wide background: Acute and convalescent COVID-19 samples came from the United States, Italy and Spain.

Here immunoSEQ multiplex PCR was the method, and the copy in TCRdb shows in-frame clones only, minus some. Altogether a few hundred thousand clones are present, around 90% being singletons, with the ten largest covering roughly 4%. After removal of 3 bases from V and 4 bases from J, the junction contained 5 bases not matched to a gene. Germline CDR1 SQVTM, CDR2 ANQGSEA. The CDR3 contains 13 residues. The chain joins TRBV29-1 to TRBJ1-1; TRBD1 agrees at 7 bases. Sequenced sample: peripheral blood. The receptor was derived from a man aged 60-69 years who had recovered from COVID-19. The CDR3 DNA sequence: TGCAGCGTTGACGTACAGGGGTTCACTGAAGCTTTCTTT. Translating gives CSVDVQGFTEAFF.